A single sample is the source of the 28 T cell receptor beta chains below, sequenced in a study of blood T cell repertoires in COVID-19. Sequencing used immunoSEQ multiplex PCR; TCRdb keeps in-frame clones, though not all of them. The sample holds about 390,000 clones, around 87% seen once. Sequencing was done on a sample of peripheral blood. These TCRs come from a woman aged 55-70 years with COVID-19, enrolled during active disease.

The CDR3 region has the DNA TGTGCCACCAGTTCGACTAGCGGGTACGAGCAGTACTTC. Protein product: CATSSTSGYEQYF. The chain links TRBV24-1 to TRBJ2-7; 10 positions agree with TRBD2. CDR1 is KGHDR and CDR2 is SFDVKD in the germline V gene. With V trimmed by 6 bases and J by 4 bases, 2 bases remained unmatched. The CDR3 sequence is 13 residues long.

The chain employs TRBV7-2 and TRBJ1-6, with D unresolved. Germline CDR1 and CDR2: SGHTA and FQGNSA. The CDR3 has 12 amino acids. With 5 bases removed from V and 13 bases from J, the gap between germline ends came to 12 bases. In DNA, the CDR3 is TGTGCCAGCAGCATTAGGAGGGAGCCCCTCCACTTT. The encoded protein is CASSIRREPLHF.

This clone turned up a few times. This chain links TRBV11-2 with TRBJ2-1; 9 bases match TRBD2. Germline CDR1 is SGHAT and CDR2 is FQNNGV. The CDR3 sequence is 15 residues long. With 7 bases clipped from V and 7 bases from J, the junction kept 11 bases outside the gene matches. Here the CDR3 DNA reads TGTGCCAGCACCACCGGGCGGGGGGGGACGAATGAGCAGTTCTTC. It yields the protein CASTTGRGGTNEQFF.

This chain links TRBV5-1 with TRBJ2-3; 10 bases line up with TRBD2. This CDR3 region has 14 residues. The V and J ends lost 3 bases and 5 bases, in that order; junction bases with no gene match: 3. The germline gives CDR1 SGHRS, CDR2 YFSETQ. The DNA of the CDR3 is TGCGCCAGCAGCTCCAGCGGGGGGGTAGATACGCAGTATTTT. It translates to CASSSSGGVDTQYF.

The V gene is TRBV5-8, the J gene TRBJ2-1, with 14 bases identical to TRBD2. The ends lost 3 bases at V and 4 bases at J; junction bases unmatched: 12. The CDR3 is made up of 19 amino acids. Germline CDR1 reads SGHTS; CDR2 reads YDEGEE. CDR3 DNA: TGTGCCAGCAGCTGGCAGGGGACTAGCGGGGGAACCTTATACAATGAGCAGTTCTTC. This encodes CASSWQGTSGGTLYNEQFF.

The chain uses TRBV7-8 and TRBJ2-7; possibly TRBD1 for D (7 bases). Trimming took off 5 bases at V and 0 bases at J, with 11 bases between the two ends. Germline V lookup: CDR1 SGHVS, CDR2 FQNEAQ. This CDR3 region has 14 residues. The DNA for the CDR3 is TGTGCCAGCAGCGCGGGGACAGCCTCCTACGAGCAGTACTTC. Translation gives CASSAGTASYEQYF.

The V gene is TRBV5-1, the J gene TRBJ2-2, with 9 nucleotides matching TRBD2. The J segment lost 4 bases and the V segment lost 4 bases, leaving 5 bases of the junction unmatched. The germline CDR1 and CDR2 sequences are SGHRS and YFSETQ. CDR3 length: 15 amino acids. CDR3 DNA: TGCGCCAGCAGCGTAGGACTAGCGAGCACCGGGGAGCTGTTTTTT. This gives the protein CASSVGLASTGELFF.

V usage is TRBV6-5 and J usage is TRBJ1-5; D is unclear. This CDR3 is built from 13 residues. In germline, CDR1 is MNHEY, CDR2 SVGAGI. Trimming left V 2 bases short and J 9 bases short, with 11 bases between. This CDR3 is CASSYTRTGPQHF. For the CDR3, the DNA is TGTGCCAGCAGTTACACACGTACGGGGCCCCAGCATTTT.

This chain links TRBV28 with TRBJ1-1; D remains ambiguous. CDR3 length: 18 amino acids. Germline V gives CDR1 MDHEN, CDR2 SYDVKM. Trimming took 3 bases from V and 4 from J, leaving 24 bases between them. The CDR3 loop is CASSLVPYRTPSTTEAFF. CDR3 nucleotide sequence: TGTGCCAGCAGTTTGGTGCCATATAGAACTCCTTCTACCACTGAAGCTTTCTTT.

This chain connects TRBV27 to TRBJ1-1; 7 bases are shared with TRBD1. V gave up 6 bases and J gave up 3 bases; unmatched junction bases: 13. The germline CDR1 and CDR2 sequences are MNHEY and SMNVEV (reference sequence). There are 16 residues in the CDR3. This CDR3 is CASRPWDSLGDTEAFF. The CDR3 nucleotides are TGTGCCAGCAGGCCCTGGGACAGCTTAGGGGACACTGAAGCTTTCTTT.

The chain uses TRBV6-5 and TRBJ2-3; 10 bases are a match to TRBD2. The trim removed 5 bases at V and 3 bases at J, leaving 2 bases unmatched. Germline V lookup: CDR1 MNHEY, CDR2 SVGAGI. There are 14 residues in the CDR3. CDR3: CASSPGLATDTQYF. The CDR3 DNA follows: TGTGCCAGCAGTCCGGGACTAGCGACAGATACGCAGTATTTT.

The rearrangement joins TRBV10-3 to TRBJ2-2; the match to TRBD1 covers 7 bases. CDR3 length: 15 amino acids. Germline CDR1 reads ENHRY; CDR2 reads SYGVKD. V gave up 3 bases and J gave up 3 bases; unmatched junction bases: 4. The CDR3 DNA sequence: TGTGCCATCAGTGATCCGGGACAGCACACCGGGGAGCTGTTTTTT. This gives the protein CAISDPGQHTGELFF.

This clone was picked up a small number of times. V is TRBV5-1 and J is TRBJ1-2, with 7 bases fitting TRBD1. The V gene end was trimmed by 4 bases and the J gene end by 2 bases; junction bases not matched to a gene: 5. The germline CDR1 and CDR2 sequences are SGHRS and YFSETQ. This CDR3 contains 14 residues. The CDR3 reads CASSTRQGNYGYTF. As DNA, the CDR3 is TGCGCCAGCAGCACGCGACAGGGAAACTATGGCTACACCTTC.

As for this clone: Within the sample, other DNA sequences also encode this same CDR3. This chain links TRBV5-1 with TRBJ1-1, with a weak D call TRBD1 (5 bases). The germline gives CDR1 SGHRS, CDR2 YFSETQ. V was cut by 1 base and J by 2 bases, with 9 bases left in between. The CDR3 loop spans 14 amino acids. In DNA form, the CDR3 reads TGCGCCAGCAGCTTGAGTCAGGGTAACACTGAAGCTTTCTTT. Encoded protein: CASSLSQGNTEAFF.

The rearrangement links TRBV9 to TRBJ1-3, with no clear D. The CDR3 has 12 residues. V was clipped by 5 bases and J by 0 bases, with 3 bases between them. In germline, CDR1 is SGDLS, CDR2 YYNGEE. The CDR3 DNA follows: TGTGCCAGCAGTAACTCTGGAAACACCATATATTTT. It encodes CASSNSGNTIYF.

The chain couples TRBV29-1 to TRBJ1-2; D is unresolved. Trimming removed 4 bases from V and 8 bases from J, with 20 bases in between. CDR3 length: 14 amino acids. CDR1 and CDR2 from the germline V gene are SQVTM and ANQGSEA. CDR3 coding DNA: TGCAGCGTTGGAACCCCCGGGTCCGGTTTGGGCTACACCTTC. Translation gives CSVGTPGSGLGYTF. The whole variable domain, filled in from reference TRBV29-1 and TRBJ1-2, reads SAVISQKPSRDICQRGTSLTIQCQVDSQVTMMFWYRQQPGQSLTLIATANQGSEATYESGFVIDKFPISRPNLTFSTLTVSNMSPEDSSIYLCSVGTPGSGLGYTFGSGTRLTVV.

This clone was seen a single time. This chain uses TRBV19 with TRBJ1-3, with a possible D match to TRBD1 (5 bases). Germline loops: CDR1 LNHDA, CDR2 SQIVND (reference sequence). V dropped 7 bases and J dropped 2 bases, with 12 bases sitting between them. This CDR3 contains 14 residues. As DNA, the CDR3 is TGTGCCAGTAATCAGGGTTTCCCTGGAAACACCATATATTTT. Its protein is CASNQGFPGNTIYF.

The chain employs TRBV20-1 and TRBJ2-1, with a weak D call TRBD1 (5 bases). The V end lost 0 bases, the J end lost 9 bases, and 6 bases lay between the germline ends. Germline CDR1 DFQATT, CDR2 SNEGSKA (reference sequence). The CDR3 runs 11 residues. CDR3 in amino acids: CSARDRVEQFF. CDR3 in DNA: TGCAGTGCTAGAGACAGGGTTGAGCAGTTCTTC.

The chain employs TRBV7-2 and TRBJ2-5, with 8 positions matching TRBD2. Germline V lookup: CDR1 SGHTA, CDR2 FQGNSA. V lost 1 base to trimming and J lost 5 bases; unmatched junction nucleotides: 9. The CDR3 consists of 16 residues. The CDR3 protein is CASSLGRRGAEETQYF. CDR3 DNA: TGTGCCAGCAGCTTAGGTCGGCGGGGGGCGGAGGAGACCCAGTACTTC. Combining the CDR3 with reference TRBV7-2 and TRBJ2-5 gives the whole variable domain GAGVSQSPSNKVTEKGKDVELRCDPISGHTALYWYRQSLGQGLEFLIYFQGNSAPDKSGLPSDRFSAERTGGSVSTLTIQRTQQEDSAVYLCASSLGRRGAEETQYFGPGTRLLVL.

This chain links TRBV28 with TRBJ2-7; D is ambiguous. V gave up 5 bases and J gave up 9 bases, with 11 bases separating them. Germline values: CDR1 MDHEN, CDR2 SYDVKM. The CDR3 spans 11 residues. As DNA, the CDR3 is TGTGCCAGCAGTCCCCGGGTCGGGCAGTACTTC. Amino acids: CASSPRVGQYF. The entire variable domain, with the rest obtained from reference TRBV28 and TRBJ2-7, is as follows: DVKVTQSSRYLVKRTGEKVFLECVQDMDHENMFWYRQDPGLGLRLIYFSYDVKMKEKGDIPEGYSVSREKKERFSLILESASTNQTSMYLCASSPRVGQYFGPGTRLTVT.

The sample holds one count of this clone. The chain joins TRBV11-3 to TRBJ1-5; D gene ambiguous. The CDR3 length is 20 residues. Per germline, CDR1 SGHNT and CDR2 YENEEA. V was cut by 1 base and J by 0 bases, with 22 bases left in between. The CDR3 DNA sequence: TGTGCCAGCAGCTTAGCTTCTGGGCACGGCCGTTTCTATAGCAATCAGCCCCAGCATTTT. Translated, it gives CASSLASGHGRFYSNQPQHF.

In this sample, this clone turned up once. The rearrangement joins TRBV3-1 (or the pseudogene TRBV3-2) to TRBJ1-1; 8 nucleotides match TRBD1. The CDR3 covers 13 residues. Looked up from germline, CDR1 is LGHDT and CDR2 is YNNKEL (reference sequence). The junction had 6 bases not matched to a gene; V was cut back by 1 base and J by 11 bases. CDR3 DNA sequence: TGTGCCAGCAGCCAAGCAGGGGGCGCGGAGGCTTTCTTT. Protein product: CASSQAGGAEAFF.

J is TRBJ2-7 and V is TRBV6-5, with 9 bases that match TRBD2. The V gene end was trimmed by 8 bases and the J gene end by 1 base; junction bases not matched to a gene: 9. The CDR3 is 15 residues long. CDR1 is MNHEY and CDR2 is SVGAGI in the germline V gene. The CDR3 region has the DNA TGTGCCAGCCGTCGGGAGCGGGGGGAATCCTACGAGCAGTACTTC. Its protein is CASRRERGESYEQYF.

This clone came up once. The genes are TRBV2 and TRBJ1-2; no definite D call. The length of the CDR3 is 13 residues. V was pared by 6 bases and J by 5 bases, with 13 bases between. The germline gives CDR1 SNHLY, CDR2 FYNNEI. The CDR3 protein is CASRTGALYGYTF. DNA for the CDR3: TGTGCCAGCAGGACGGGAGCCCTTTATGGCTACACCTTC.

CDR3 sequence reads: CASRDRASNQPQHF. The CDR3 DNA sequence: TGTGCCAGCAGGGACAGGGCAAGCAATCAGCCCCAGCATTTT. This chain joins TRBV28 and TRBJ1-5, with 8 bases lining up with TRBD1. The germline V gene has CDR1 MDHEN and CDR2 SYDVKM. Germline trimming cut 6 bases from V and 1 base from J; bases unmatched to any gene: 2. The CDR3 consists of 14 residues.

A single count supports this clone. The V gene is TRBV2, the J gene TRBJ1-6, with 8 bases identical to TRBD1. CDR1 is SNHLY, CDR2 FYNNEI, per germline. This CDR3 contains 14 residues. V lost 4 bases to trimming and J lost 7 bases; unmatched junction nucleotides: 3. Here the CDR3 reads CASSGQGLNSPLHF. The DNA for the CDR3 is TGTGCCAGCAGTGGACAGGGGTTGAATTCACCCCTCCACTTT.

The CDR3 nucleotides are TGTGCCTGGATAAACCCGGGACAGTTTTACGAGCAGTACTTC. Its translation: CAWINPGQFYEQYF. V is TRBV30 and J is TRBJ2-7, with TRBD1 matching over 7 bases. CDR1 is GTSNPN and CDR2 is SVGIG in the germline V gene (reference sequence). The J segment lost 4 bases and the V segment lost 4 bases, leaving 10 bases of the junction unmatched. There are 14 residues in the CDR3.

The genes are TRBV4-2 and TRBJ2-5, with D perhaps TRBD2 (6 bases). Germline values: CDR1 LGHNA, CDR2 YNFKEQ. The CDR3 loop spans 16 amino acids. V dropped 0 bases and J dropped 5 bases, with 16 bases sitting between them. The CDR3 sequence: CASSQEASVPRETQYF. The CDR3 nucleotides read TGTGCCAGCAGCCAAGAAGCTAGCGTACCTCGGGAGACCCAGTACTTC.